The sequence of this TCR beta chain was determined in a study of naive and memory T cell subsets. Findings and caveats of the study: Findings for naive and memory subsets could not be checked against ground truth. Especially in CD8 cells, naive repertoires contained a few larger clonotypes, possibly CD45RA-re-expressing memory cells. Expression changes during T cell differentiation may affect RNA-based TCR counts.

Germline assignment: CDR1 SGHRS and CDR2 YFSETQ. The CDR3 is 20 amino acids. With respect to this clonotype: Its antigen is unknown. The junction departs from the called germline gene at one end, perhaps through a read error.

Two oligonucleotides, mixed equimolar, formed the beta constant-region primer covering TRBC1 and TRBC2. Nested alpha and beta constant-region primers with the SP2 primer drove four PCR rounds on ligated cDNA. The cDNA 3' end received a ligated single-stranded oligonucleotide carrying the SP2 primer and a 12-nucleotide UMI. TCRdb independently ran MiXCR on the UMI-ligation and nested PCR reads; one entry per CDR3 protein. In the table there are approximately 150,000 distinct CDR3 sequences, more than 15% of which are singletons. Cells stained for CD3, CD4, CD8, CD45RA and CD27 were sorted into four subsets.

The sample comprised naive CD8+ T cells from blood. This receptor was identified in a human donor in good health. The chain employs TRBV5-1 and TRBJ2-2; 8 bases are a match to TRBD2. The DNA for the CDR3 is TGCGCCAACAGCTTGAATTTCCGCCTAGCGGGCCGCTCGAACACCGGGGAGCTGTTTTTT. This gives the protein CANSLNFRLAGRSNTGELFF.